This entry concerns a single T cell receptor beta chain. What it binds is unknown. This sample was included in a study of T cell clones after liver transplantation. TCRdb keeps only in-frame clones here, not all; method: immunoSEQ multiplex PCR. The table has about 75,000 clones, roughly 84% seen once; the top ten hold approximately 2.1%. The V and J ends lost 5 bases and 2 bases, in that order; junction bases with no gene match: 2. CDR3 length: 14 residues. Germline CDR1 is SGHTA and CDR2 is FQGNSA. Study-level results: Compared with third party-reactive sequences, donor-reactive ones declined more, independent of withdrawal success. Post-transplant, graft-donor-reactive CD4 TCRbeta sequences in blood dropped significantly in most of the 8 subjects. The donor-reactive repertoire was only partly measurable in two subjects, lacking donor cells.

The rearrangement uses TRBV7-2 and TRBJ1-2; 10 bases map to TRBD1. The sequencing here drew on CD4+ T cells from blood, taken around 48 months after liver transplant. The clonotype originates from a human patient who received a liver transplant. Certain T cells may be donor cells from the graft. The DNA for the CDR3 is TGTGCCAGCAGCCCGGGACAGGGGAACTATGGCTACACCTTC. It yields the protein CASSPGQGNYGYTF. Full variable domain (outside the CDR3, taken from reference TRBV7-2 and TRBJ1-2): GAGVSQSPSNKVTEKGKDVELRCDPISGHTALYWYRQSLGQGLEFLIYFQGNSAPDKSGLPSDRFSAERTGGSVSTLTIQRTQQEDSAVYLCASSPGQGNYGYTFGSGTRLTVV.